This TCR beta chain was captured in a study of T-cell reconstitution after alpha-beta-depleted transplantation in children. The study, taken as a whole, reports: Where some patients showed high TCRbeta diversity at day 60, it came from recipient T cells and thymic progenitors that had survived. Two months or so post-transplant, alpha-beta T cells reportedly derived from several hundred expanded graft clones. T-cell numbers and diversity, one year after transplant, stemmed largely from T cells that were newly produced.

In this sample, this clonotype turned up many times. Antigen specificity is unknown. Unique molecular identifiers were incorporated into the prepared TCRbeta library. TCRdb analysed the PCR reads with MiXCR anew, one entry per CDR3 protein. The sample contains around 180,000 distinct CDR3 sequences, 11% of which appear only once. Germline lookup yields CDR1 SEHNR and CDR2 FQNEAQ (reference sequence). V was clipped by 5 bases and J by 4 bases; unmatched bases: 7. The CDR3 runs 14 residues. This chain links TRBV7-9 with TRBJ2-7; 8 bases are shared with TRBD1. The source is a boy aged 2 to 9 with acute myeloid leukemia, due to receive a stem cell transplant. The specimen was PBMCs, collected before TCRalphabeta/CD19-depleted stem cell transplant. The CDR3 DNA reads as TGTGCCAGCAGCCGAGCAGGGGGCGCGTACGAGCAGTACTTC. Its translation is CASSRAGGAYEQYF.